This T cell receptor beta chain comes out of a study of blood T cell repertoires in COVID-19. In the study overall: Sites across the United States, Italy and Spain contributed samples from acute and convalescent COVID-19. Sources were T cells, B-cell-depleted T cells, or PBMCs; the material itself was cDNA or gDNA.

Assignments of participants to cohorts depended upon their own reported clinical history. V lost 0 bases to trimming and J lost 5 bases; unmatched junction nucleotides: 6. The CDR3 is made up of 14 amino acids. CDR1 and CDR2 from the germline V gene are GTSNPN and SVGIG (reference sequence). Study processing details: Amplification of reference gene primers was used by the study to estimate nucleated cell counts. Sequenced by immunoSEQ multiplex PCR; TCRdb stores in-frame clones only, minus some. The V and J calls and clone size are taken from that table; D and trimming were inferred from the DNA. Among approximately 140,000 clones, 75% to 90% were seen once, and the ten largest hold roughly 2.3%.

The rearrangement joins TRBV30 to TRBJ2-5; TRBD2 aligns across 7 bases. The sequence was obtained from a woman between 50 and 59 years old who had recovered from COVID-19. The material sequenced was PBMCs or T cells enriched from blood (not recorded which). The CDR3 region has the DNA TGTGCCTGGAGTGTGGGGGGGGTACGGGAGACCCAGTACTTC. Its protein product is CAWSVGGVRETQYF.